The T cell receptor beta chain described here comes from a study of breast tumors, draining lymph nodes, adjacent tissues. One entry per CDR3 protein results from TCRdb running MiXCR on the multiplex PCR reads. The table has 150,000 to 250,000 distinct CDR3 sequences, roughly 29% seen once. Samples came from axillary lymph nodes draining the breast cancer. This CDR3 has 19 amino acids. The ends lost 5 bases at V and 0 bases at J; junction bases unmatched: 19. In germline, CDR1 is DFQATT, CDR2 SNEGSKA (reference sequence). The specimen sequenced was axillary lymph node tissue. This sequence joins TRBV20-1 and TRBJ1-3; TRBD1 aligns across 7 bases. The source is a female donor with breast cancer. Some clones in this sample may be carry-over from other donors' samples. The CDR3 spells CSAFIQGPTGLSSGNTIYF. CDR3 sequence (DNA): TGCAGTGCTTTTATACAGGGGCCCACAGGGTTAAGCTCTGGAAACACCATATATTTT.